This TCR beta chain was retrieved from a study of blood T cell repertoires in COVID-19. The wider study: The study drew acute and convalescent COVID-19 samples from the United States, Italy and Spain. In each case, the material was cDNA or gDNA derived from T cells, B-cell-depleted T cells, or PBMCs.

Sequenced by immunoSEQ multiplex PCR; TCRdb stores in-frame clones only, minus some. The repertoire holds about 110,000 clones, with about two thirds as singletons. V lost 4 bases, J lost 0 bases, and 16 bases stayed unmatched. The CDR3 covers 19 residues. The V gene's germline CDR1 is MGHRA and CDR2 YSYEKL. The chain is built from TRBV4-1 and TRBJ2-3; 7 nucleotides match TRBD1. The sequence was collected from a woman aged 40 to 50 with acute or convalescent COVID-19. Sequenced input: peripheral blood. CDR3 bases: TGCGCCAGCAGCCCTTCCTCACCGAGGGACAGTGGCAGCACAGATACGCAGTATTTT. Translated, it gives CASSPSSPRDSGSTDTQYF.